This TCR beta chain was profiled in a study of shared clonotypes between healthy human individuals. Study-level results: Naive CD4 clonotypes were shared across several donors at 4.5% to 6%. Sequencing depth was expected to influence donor clonotype sharing. Naive subsets generally had larger estimated richness than memory subsets.

The CDR3 length is 14 residues. Germline assignment: CDR1 MGHDK and CDR2 SYGVNS. As to this clone: As yet, its antigen is unknown. The junction and the germline gene differ at one end; a read error may be behind it.

Original methodology: Filtering was not the same, since immunoSEQ gave junction-only sequences without quality scores. Repertoires were generated with immunoSEQ multiplex PCR, while TCRdb's copy carries only in-frame clones and drops some. V and J calls and clone size are as listed in that table; D and trimming were resolved from the DNA. Counted here are roughly 1 million clones, 75% occurring once; the ten biggest clones make up approximately 1.5%. This TCR came from a man between 18 and 29 years old in good health. This rearrangement joins TRBV25-1 to TRBJ2-4; D is unresolved. Sequenced: memory CD4+ T cells sorted from blood. Subset noted: CD45RA-negative fraction. CDR3 bases: TGTGCCAGCAGTGAAGGCTCAGGCAAAAACACTCAGTACTTC. Translating it yields CASSEGSGKNTQYF.